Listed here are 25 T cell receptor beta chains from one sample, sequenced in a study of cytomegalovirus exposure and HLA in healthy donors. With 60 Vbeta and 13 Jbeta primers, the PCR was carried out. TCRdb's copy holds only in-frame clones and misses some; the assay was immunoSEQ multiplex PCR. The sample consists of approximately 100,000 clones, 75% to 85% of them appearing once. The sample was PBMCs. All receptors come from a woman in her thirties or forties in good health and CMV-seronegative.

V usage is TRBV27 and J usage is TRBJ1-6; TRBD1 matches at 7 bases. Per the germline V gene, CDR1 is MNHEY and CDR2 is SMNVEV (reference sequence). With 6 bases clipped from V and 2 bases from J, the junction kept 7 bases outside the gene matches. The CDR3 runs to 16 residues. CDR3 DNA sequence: TGTGCCAGCAGCCAGACAGGGTTCACCTATAATTCACCCCTCCACTTT. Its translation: CASSQTGFTYNSPLHF.

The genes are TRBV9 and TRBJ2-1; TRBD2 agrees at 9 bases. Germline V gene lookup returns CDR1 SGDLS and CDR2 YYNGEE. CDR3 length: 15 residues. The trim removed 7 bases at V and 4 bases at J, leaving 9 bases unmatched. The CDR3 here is CASAKTSGPYNEQFF. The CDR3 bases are TGTGCCAGCGCCAAGACTAGCGGTCCTTACAATGAGCAGTTCTTC.

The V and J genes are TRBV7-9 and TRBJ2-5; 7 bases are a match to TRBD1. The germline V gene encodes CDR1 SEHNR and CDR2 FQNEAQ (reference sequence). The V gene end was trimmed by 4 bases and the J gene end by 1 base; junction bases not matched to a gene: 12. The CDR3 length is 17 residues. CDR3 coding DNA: TGTGCCAGCAGCTCCGGGGAAGGACAGGCGGTCCAAGAGACCCAGTACTTC. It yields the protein CASSSGEGQAVQETQYF.

Written as DNA, the CDR3 is TGTGCCAGCAGCCCGATGGGAGCGGGCTACACCTTC. Its translation: CASSPMGAGYTF. The chain recombines TRBV11-2 with TRBJ1-2, with D unresolved. Germline CDR1 is SGHAT and CDR2 is FQNNGV. V lost 5 bases and J lost 8, with 12 bases in between. The CDR3 has 12 residues.

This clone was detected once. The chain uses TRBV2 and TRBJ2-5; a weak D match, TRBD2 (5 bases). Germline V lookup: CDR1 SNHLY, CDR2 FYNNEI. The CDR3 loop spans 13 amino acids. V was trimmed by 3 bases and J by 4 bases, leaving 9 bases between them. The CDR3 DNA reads TGTGCCAGCAGTGATGTGGGGAGAGAGACCCAGTACTTC. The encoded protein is CASSDVGRETQYF.

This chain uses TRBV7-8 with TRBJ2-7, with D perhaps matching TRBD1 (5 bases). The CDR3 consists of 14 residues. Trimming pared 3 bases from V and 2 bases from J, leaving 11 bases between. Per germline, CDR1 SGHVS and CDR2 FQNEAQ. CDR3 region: CASSFQGNTYEQYF. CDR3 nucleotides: TGTGCCAGCAGCTTCCAGGGCAATACCTACGAGCAGTACTTC.

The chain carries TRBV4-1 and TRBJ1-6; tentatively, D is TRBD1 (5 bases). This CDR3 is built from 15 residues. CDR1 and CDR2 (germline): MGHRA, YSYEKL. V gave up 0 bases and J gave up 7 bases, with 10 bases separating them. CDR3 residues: CASSQEGDRNSPLHF. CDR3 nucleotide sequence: TGCGCCAGCAGCCAAGAAGGTGACAGAAATTCACCCCTCCACTTT.

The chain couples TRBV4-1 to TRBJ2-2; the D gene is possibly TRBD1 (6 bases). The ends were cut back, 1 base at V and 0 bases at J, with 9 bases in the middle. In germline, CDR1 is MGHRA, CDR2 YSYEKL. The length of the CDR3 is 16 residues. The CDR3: CASSQGDTANTGELFF. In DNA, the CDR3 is TGCGCCAGCAGCCAAGGGGACACCGCGAACACCGGGGAGCTGTTTTTT.

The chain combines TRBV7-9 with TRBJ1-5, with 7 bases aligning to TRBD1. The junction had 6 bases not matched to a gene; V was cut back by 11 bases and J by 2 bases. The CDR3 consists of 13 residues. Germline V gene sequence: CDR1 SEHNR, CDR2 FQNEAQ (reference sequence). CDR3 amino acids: CASSGGGNQPQHF. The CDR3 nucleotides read TGTGCCTCCTCAGGGGGAGGCAATCAGCCCCAGCATTTT.

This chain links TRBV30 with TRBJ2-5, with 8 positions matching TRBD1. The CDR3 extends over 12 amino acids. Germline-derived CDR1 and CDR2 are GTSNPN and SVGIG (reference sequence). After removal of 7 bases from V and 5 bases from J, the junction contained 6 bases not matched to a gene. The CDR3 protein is CASSGGRETQYF. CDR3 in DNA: TGTGCCTCCTCAGGGGGCCGGGAGACCCAGTACTTC.

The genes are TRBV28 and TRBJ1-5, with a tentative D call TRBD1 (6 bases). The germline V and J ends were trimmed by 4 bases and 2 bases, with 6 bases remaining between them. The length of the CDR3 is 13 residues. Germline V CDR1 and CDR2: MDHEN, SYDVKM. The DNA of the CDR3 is TGTGCCAGCAGTTACAGGGGCAATCAGCCCCAGCATTTT. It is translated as CASSYRGNQPQHF.

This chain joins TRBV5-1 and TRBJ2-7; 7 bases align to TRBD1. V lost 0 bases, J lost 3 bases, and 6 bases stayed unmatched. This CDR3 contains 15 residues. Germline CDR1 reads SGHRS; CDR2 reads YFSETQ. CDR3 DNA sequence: TGCGCCAGCAGCTTGGACCGGGACAGCATCTACGAGCAGTACTTC. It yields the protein CASSLDRDSIYEQYF.

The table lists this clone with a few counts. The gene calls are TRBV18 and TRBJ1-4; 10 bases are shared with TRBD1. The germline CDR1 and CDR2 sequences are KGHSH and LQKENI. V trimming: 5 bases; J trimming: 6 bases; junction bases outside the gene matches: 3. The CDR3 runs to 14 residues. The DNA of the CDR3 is TGTGCCAGCTCAGGGACAGGGGATTATGAAAAACTGTTTTTT. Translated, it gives CASSGTGDYEKLFF.

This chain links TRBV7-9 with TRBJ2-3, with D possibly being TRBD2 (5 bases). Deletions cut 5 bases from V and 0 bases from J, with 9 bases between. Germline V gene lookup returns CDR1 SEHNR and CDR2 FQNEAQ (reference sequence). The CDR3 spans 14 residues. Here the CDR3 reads CASSRSGSTDTQYF. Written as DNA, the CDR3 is TGTGCCAGCAGCCGGAGCGGTAGCACAGATACGCAGTATTTT.

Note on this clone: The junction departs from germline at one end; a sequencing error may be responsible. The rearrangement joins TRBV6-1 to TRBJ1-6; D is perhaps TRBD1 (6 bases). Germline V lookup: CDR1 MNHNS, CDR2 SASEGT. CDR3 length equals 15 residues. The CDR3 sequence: CASSERQVDNSPLNF. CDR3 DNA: TGTGCCAGCAGTGAAAGACAGGTCGATAATTCACCCCTCAACTTT.

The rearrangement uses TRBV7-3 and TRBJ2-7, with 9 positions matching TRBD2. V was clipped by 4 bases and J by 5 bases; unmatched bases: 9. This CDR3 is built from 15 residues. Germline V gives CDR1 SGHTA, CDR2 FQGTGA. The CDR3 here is CASSSEAGGPHEQYF. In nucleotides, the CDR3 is TGTGCCAGCAGCTCGGAAGCGGGGGGTCCCCACGAGCAGTACTTC.

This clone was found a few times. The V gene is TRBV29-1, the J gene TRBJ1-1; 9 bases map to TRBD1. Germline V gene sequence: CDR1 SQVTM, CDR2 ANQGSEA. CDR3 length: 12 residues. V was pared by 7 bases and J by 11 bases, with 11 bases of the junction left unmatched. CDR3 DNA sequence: TGCAGCGGAGGACAGGGGCCCCAGGGGGCTTTCTTT. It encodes CSGGQGPQGAFF.

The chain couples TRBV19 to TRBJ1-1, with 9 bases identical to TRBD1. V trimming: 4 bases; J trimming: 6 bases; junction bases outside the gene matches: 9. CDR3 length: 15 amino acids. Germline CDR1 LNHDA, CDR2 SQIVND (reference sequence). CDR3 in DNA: TGTGCCAGTAGTACCTGGACAGGGGACTTCTCTGAAGCTTTCTTT. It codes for CASSTWTGDFSEAFF.

Here the CDR3 DNA reads TGTGCCAGCAGCCTGTTGAACACTGAAGCTTTCTTT. Translating gives CASSLLNTEAFF. J is TRBJ1-1 and V is TRBV7-8; D is uncertain. Per the germline V gene, CDR1 is SGHVS and CDR2 is FQNEAQ. V lost 5 bases and J lost 0, with 4 bases in between. This CDR3 has 12 amino acids.

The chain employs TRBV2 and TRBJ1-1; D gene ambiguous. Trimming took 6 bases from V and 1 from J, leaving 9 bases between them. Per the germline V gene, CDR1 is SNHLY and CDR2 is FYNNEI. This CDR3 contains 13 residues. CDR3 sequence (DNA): TGTGCCAGCAGGGGCTCCGGGAACACTGAAGCTTTCTTT. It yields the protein CASRGSGNTEAFF.

This CDR3 is CAISELDSYEQYF. Written as DNA, the CDR3 is TGTGCCATCAGTGAGTTAGACAGCTACGAGCAGTACTTC. The chain employs TRBV10-3 and TRBJ2-7; D perhaps matches TRBD1 (5 bases). The CDR3 loop spans 13 amino acids. V shed 1 base and J shed 3 bases, with 7 bases lying between them. Looked up from germline, CDR1 is ENHRY and CDR2 is SYGVKD.

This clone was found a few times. Written as DNA, the CDR3 is TGTGCCAGCTCACGCCGGACAGGGAGGGATGAAAAACTGTTTTTT. It is translated as CASSRRTGRDEKLFF. V and J are TRBV18 and TRBJ1-4; 8 bases match TRBD1. J gave up 6 bases and V 4 bases, and 7 bases lay outside the gene matches. The CDR3 has 15 amino acids. The germline gives CDR1 KGHSH, CDR2 LQKENI.

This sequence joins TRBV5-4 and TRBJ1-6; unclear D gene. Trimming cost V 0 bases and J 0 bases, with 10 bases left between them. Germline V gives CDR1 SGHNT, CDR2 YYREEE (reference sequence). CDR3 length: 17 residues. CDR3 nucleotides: TGTGCCAGCAGCTTGGTAGGGCGGGGCTCCTATAATTCACCCCTCCACTTT. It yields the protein CASSLVGRGSYNSPLHF.

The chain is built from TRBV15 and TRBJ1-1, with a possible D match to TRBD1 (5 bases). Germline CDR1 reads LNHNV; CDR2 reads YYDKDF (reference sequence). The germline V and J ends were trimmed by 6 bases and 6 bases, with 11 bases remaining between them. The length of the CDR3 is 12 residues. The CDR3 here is CATRAGLSEAFF. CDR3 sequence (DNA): TGTGCCACCAGGGCAGGGTTGTCTGAAGCTTTCTTT.

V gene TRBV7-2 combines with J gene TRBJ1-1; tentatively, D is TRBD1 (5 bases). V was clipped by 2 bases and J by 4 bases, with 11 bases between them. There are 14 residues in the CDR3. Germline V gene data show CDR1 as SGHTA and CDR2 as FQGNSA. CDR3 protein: CASSLRQGVTEAFF. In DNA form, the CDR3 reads TGTGCCAGCAGCTTACGCCAGGGCGTCACTGAAGCTTTCTTT.